These T cell receptor beta chains were read from a single sample in a study of T-cell reconstitution after alpha-beta-depleted transplantation in children. TCRdb recomputed calls from the PCR reads with MiXCR, one row per CDR3 protein. The repertoire holds almost 500,000 distinct CDR3 sequences, with under 12% as singletons. This specimen consisted of PBMCs, obtained before TCRalphabeta/CD19-depleted stem cell transplant. Receptor source: a child under 10 years old with inherited bone marrow failure, due to receive a stem cell transplant. Both conserved end residues are part of each CDR3. The order of the fields is D gene, clone size, J gene, V gene, CDR3 protein, CDR3 DNA. D genes are given only for firm matches. The size of a clone is reported for some rows only, either as once, few or many, or as a class for expanded clones.

d_gene: .; abundance: .; j_gene: TRBJ2-3; v_gene: TRBV7-9; CDR3aa: CASSSPYRDGLTDTQYF; CDR3nt: TGTGCCAGCAGCTCGCCCTACCGGGACGGACTCACAGATACGCAGTATTTT
d_gene: .; abundance: few; j_gene: TRBJ2-5; v_gene: TRBV12-3/TRBV12-4; CDR3aa: CASSLRQVGETQYF; CDR3nt: TGTGCCAGCAGTTTAAGACAGGTTGGGGAGACCCAGTACTTC
d_gene: .; abundance: many; j_gene: TRBJ2-5; v_gene: TRBV6-5; CDR3aa: CASSYDSALAGLQETQYF; CDR3nt: TGTGCCAGCAGTTATGACTCCGCGCTTGCGGGGTTACAAGAGACCCAGTACTTC
d_gene: TRBD1; abundance: few; j_gene: TRBJ2-1; v_gene: TRBV6-9; CDR3aa: CASSYYATGGAGITYNEQFF; CDR3nt: TGTGCCAGCAGTTATTATGCGACAGGGGGGGCGGGAATCACCTACAATGAGCAGTTCTTC
d_gene: .; abundance: many; j_gene: TRBJ2-1; v_gene: TRBV5-6; CDR3aa: CASSLGGSGYNEQFF; CDR3nt: TGTGCCAGCAGCCTGGGGGGCTCGGGCTACAATGAGCAGTTCTTC
d_gene: TRBD1; abundance: many; j_gene: TRBJ1-1; v_gene: TRBV12-3/TRBV12-4; CDR3aa: CASSSGQGIEAFF; CDR3nt: TGTGCCAGCAGTTCGGGACAGGGGATCGAAGCTTTCTTT
d_gene: .; abundance: few; j_gene: TRBJ2-6; v_gene: TRBV4-3; CDR3aa: CASSRLYTIQGLGANVLTF; CDR3nt: TGCGCCAGCAGCCGACTCTACACCATACAGGGCCTGGGGGCCAACGTCCTGACTTTC
d_gene: .; abundance: many; j_gene: TRBJ2-1; v_gene: TRBV13; CDR3aa: CASSPQVAPPRDNEQFF; CDR3nt: TGTGCCAGCAGCCCCCAAGTAGCGCCTCCACGGGATAATGAGCAGTTCTTC
d_gene: TRBD1; abundance: few; j_gene: TRBJ2-1; v_gene: TRBV27; CDR3aa: CASLARDRASNEQFF; CDR3nt: TGTGCCAGCTTAGCCCGAGACAGGGCCAGCAATGAGCAGTTCTTC
d_gene: .; abundance: many; j_gene: TRBJ1-4; v_gene: TRBV5-1; CDR3aa: CASSLDPNEKLFF; CDR3nt: TGCGCCAGCAGCTTGGATCCCAATGAAAAACTGTTTTTT
d_gene: .; abundance: few; j_gene: TRBJ1-6; v_gene: TRBV7-6; CDR3aa: CASSRAFQEPNSPLHF; CDR3nt: TGTGCCAGCAGCCGAGCGTTTCAGGAGCCTAATTCACCCCTCCACTTT
d_gene: .; abundance: few; j_gene: TRBJ2-2; v_gene: TRBV2; CDR3aa: CASSREPTGELFF; CDR3nt: TGTGCCAGCAGTAGGGAACCGACCGGGGAGCTGTTTTTT
d_gene: .; abundance: few; j_gene: TRBJ1-1; v_gene: TRBV3-1; CDR3aa: CASSQGVYTEAFF; CDR3nt: TGTGCCAGCAGCCAAGGTGTGTACACTGAAGCTTTCTTT
d_gene: .; abundance: .; j_gene: TRBJ1-1; v_gene: TRBV29-1; CDR3aa: CSVEGLGDEAFF; CDR3nt: TGCAGCGTTGAAGGCCTCGGGGATGAAGCTTTCTTT
d_gene: .; abundance: many; j_gene: TRBJ2-5; v_gene: TRBV29-1; CDR3aa: CSVVEIQGYQETQYF; CDR3nt: TGCAGCGTTGTGGAGATACAGGGATACCAAGAGACCCAGTACTTC